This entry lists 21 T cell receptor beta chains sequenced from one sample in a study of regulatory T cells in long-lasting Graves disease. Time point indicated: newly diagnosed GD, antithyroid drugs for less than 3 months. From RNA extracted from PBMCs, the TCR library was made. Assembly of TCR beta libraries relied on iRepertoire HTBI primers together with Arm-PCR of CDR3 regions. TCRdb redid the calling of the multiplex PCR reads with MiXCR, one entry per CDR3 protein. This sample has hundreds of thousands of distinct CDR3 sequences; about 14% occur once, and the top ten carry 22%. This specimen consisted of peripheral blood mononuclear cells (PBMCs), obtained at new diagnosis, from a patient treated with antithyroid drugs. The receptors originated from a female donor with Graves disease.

The CDR3 bases are TGTGCCAGCCACTATCCGGGGACGGAACCCTACGAGCAGTACTTC. It yields the protein CASHYPGTEPYEQYF. The chain is built from TRBV6-8 and TRBJ2-7; D tentatively fits TRBD1 or TRBD2 (5 bases each). V lost 8 bases and J lost 2, with 19 bases in between. Germline-derived CDR1 and CDR2 are MNHGY and SAAAGT. The CDR3 contains 15 residues.

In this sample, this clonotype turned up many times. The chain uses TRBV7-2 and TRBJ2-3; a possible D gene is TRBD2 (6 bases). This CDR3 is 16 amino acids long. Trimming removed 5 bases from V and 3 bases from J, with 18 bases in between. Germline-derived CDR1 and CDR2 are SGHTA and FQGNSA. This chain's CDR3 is CASSIQPGLKTDTQYF. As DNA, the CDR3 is TGTGCCAGCAGCATCCAACCGGGACTTAAAACAGATACGCAGTATTTT.

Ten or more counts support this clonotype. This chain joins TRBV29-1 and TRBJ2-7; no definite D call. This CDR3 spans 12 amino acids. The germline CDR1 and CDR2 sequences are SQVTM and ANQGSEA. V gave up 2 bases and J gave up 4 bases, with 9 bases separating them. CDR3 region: CSVEITVYEQYF. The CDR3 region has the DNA TGCAGCGTTGAAATAACGGTTTACGAGCAGTACTTC.

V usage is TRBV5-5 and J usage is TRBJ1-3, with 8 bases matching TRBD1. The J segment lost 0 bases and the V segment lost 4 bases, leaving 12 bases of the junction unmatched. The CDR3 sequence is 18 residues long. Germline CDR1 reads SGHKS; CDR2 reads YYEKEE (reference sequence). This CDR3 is CASSPLRPGQVSGNTIYF. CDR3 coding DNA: TGTGCCAGCAGCCCCTTACGCCCGGGACAGGTCTCTGGAAACACCATATATTTT.

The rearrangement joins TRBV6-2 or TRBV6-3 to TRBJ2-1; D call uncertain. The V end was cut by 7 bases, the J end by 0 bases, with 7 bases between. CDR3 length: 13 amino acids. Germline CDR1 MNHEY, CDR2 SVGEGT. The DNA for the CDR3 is TGTGCCAGCAAGGCAGACTCCTACAATGAGCAGTTCTTC. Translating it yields CASKADSYNEQFF.

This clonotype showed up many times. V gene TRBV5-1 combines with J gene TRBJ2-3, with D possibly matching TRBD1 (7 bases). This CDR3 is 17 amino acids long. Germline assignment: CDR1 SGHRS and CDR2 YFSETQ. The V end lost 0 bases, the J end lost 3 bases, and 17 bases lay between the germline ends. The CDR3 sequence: CASSLEPNRGGTDTQYF. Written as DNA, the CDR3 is TGCGCCAGCAGCTTGGAGCCCAACAGGGGAGGAACAGATACGCAGTATTTT.

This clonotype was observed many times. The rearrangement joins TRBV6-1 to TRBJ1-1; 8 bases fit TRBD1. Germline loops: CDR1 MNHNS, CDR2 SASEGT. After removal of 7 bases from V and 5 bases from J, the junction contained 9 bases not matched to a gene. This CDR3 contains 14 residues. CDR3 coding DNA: TGTGCCAGCAACGCTAGACAGGGGAGGACTGAAGCTTTCTTT. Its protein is CASNARQGRTEAFF.

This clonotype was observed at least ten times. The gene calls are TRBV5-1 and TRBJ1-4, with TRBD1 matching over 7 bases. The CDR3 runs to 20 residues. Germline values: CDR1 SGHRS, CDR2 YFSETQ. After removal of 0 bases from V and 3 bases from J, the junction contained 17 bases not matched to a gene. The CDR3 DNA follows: TGCGCCAGCAGCTTGGAAGCGATCCTCAGACAGGGTGCAGCTAATGAAAAACTGTTTTTT. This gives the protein CASSLEAILRQGAANEKLFF. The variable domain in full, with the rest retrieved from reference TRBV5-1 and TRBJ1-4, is KAGVTQTPRYLIKTRGQQVTLSCSPISGHRSVSWYQQTPGQGLQFLFEYFSETQRNKGNFPGRFSGRQFSNSRSEMNVSTLELGDSALYLCASSLEAILRQGAANEKLFFGSGTQLSVL.

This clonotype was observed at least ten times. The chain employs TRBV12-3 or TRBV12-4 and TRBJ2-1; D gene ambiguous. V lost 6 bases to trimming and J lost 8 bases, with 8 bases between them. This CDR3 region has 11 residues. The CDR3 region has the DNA TGTGCCAGCAGCCGCCTCCATGAGCAGTTCTTC. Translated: CASSRLHEQFF.

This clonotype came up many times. CDR3 region: CASSSTLPRLAGQETQYF. CDR3 in DNA: TGCGCCAGCAGCTCGACCCTCCCTCGACTAGCGGGTCAAGAGACCCAGTACTTC. This rearrangement joins TRBV5-1 to TRBJ2-5, with 10 bases that match TRBD2. With 3 bases clipped from V and 2 bases from J, the junction kept 13 bases outside the gene matches. The CDR3 runs to 18 residues. Looked up from germline, CDR1 is SGHRS and CDR2 is YFSETQ.

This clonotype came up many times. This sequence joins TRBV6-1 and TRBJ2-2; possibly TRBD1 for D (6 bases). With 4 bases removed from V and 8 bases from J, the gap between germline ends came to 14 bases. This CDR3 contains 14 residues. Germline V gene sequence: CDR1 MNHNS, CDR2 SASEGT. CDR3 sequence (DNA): TGTGCCAGCAGTGGGACAGCCCCACCGGGGGAGCTGTTTTTT. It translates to CASSGTAPPGELFF.

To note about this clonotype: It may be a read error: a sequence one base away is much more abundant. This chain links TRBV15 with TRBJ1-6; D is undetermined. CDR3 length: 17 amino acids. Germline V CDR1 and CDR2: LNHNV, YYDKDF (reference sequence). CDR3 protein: CATGRTSTTDYNSPLHF. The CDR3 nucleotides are TGTGCCACCGGCAGAACTTCAACTACGGATTATAATTCACCCCTCCACTTT.

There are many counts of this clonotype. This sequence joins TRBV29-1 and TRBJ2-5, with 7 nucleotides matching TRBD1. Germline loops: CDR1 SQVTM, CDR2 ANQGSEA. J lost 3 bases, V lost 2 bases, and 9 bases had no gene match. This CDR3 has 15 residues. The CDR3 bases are TGCAGCGTTGAACCTCAGACAGGGTTGAAAGAGACCCAGTACTTC. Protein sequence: CSVEPQTGLKETQYF.

The CDR3 region is CASSLDVVQAFNYEQYF. The CDR3 nucleotides read TGCGCCAGCAGCTTGGACGTGGTCCAGGCGTTCAACTACGAGCAGTACTTC. The chain has TRBV5-1 and TRBJ2-7; D ambiguous. This CDR3 region has 17 residues. Germline V CDR1 and CDR2: SGHRS, YFSETQ. Trimming cost V 0 bases and J 3 bases, with 19 bases left between them.

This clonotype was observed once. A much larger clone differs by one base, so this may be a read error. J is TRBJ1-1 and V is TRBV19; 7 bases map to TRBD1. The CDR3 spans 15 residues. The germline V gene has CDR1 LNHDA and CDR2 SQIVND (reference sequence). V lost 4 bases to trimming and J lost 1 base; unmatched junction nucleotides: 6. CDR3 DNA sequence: TGTGCCAGTAGTAGACGGGGACAGCCGAACACTGAAGCTTTCTTT. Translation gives CASSRRGQPNTEAFF.

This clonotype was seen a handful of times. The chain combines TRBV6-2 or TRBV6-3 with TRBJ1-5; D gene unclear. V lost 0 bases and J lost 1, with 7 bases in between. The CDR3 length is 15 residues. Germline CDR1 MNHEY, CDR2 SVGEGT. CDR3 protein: CASSYSVRSNQPQHF. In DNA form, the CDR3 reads TGTGCCAGCAGTTACTCGGTCCGGAGCAATCAGCCCCAGCATTTT.

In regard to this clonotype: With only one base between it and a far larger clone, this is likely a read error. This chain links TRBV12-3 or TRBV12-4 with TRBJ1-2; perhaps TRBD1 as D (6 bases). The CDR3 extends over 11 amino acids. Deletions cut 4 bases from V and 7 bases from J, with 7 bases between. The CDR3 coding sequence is TGTGCCAGCAGTTACAGGGCTGGCTACACCTTC. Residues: CASSYRAGYTF.

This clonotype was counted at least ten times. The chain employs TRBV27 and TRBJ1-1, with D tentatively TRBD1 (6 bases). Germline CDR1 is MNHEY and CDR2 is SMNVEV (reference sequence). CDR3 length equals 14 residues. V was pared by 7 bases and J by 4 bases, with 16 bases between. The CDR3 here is CASKIQGGSTEAFF. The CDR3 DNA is TGTGCCAGCAAGATACAGGGAGGGTCCACTGAAGCTTTCTTT.

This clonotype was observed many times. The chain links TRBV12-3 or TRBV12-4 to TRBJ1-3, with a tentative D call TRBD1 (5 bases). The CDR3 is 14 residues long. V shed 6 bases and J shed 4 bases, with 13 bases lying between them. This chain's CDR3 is CASRGRGSGNTIYF. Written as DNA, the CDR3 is TGTGCCAGCAGGGGTAGGGGTTCAGGAAACACCATATATTTT.

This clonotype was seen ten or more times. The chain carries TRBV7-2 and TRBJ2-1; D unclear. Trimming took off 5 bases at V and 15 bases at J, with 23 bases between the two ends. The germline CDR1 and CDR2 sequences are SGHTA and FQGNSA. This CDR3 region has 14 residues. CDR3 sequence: CASSPVRAETIGFF. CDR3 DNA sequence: TGTGCCAGCAGCCCCGTTCGGGCCGAGACGATTGGGTTCTTC. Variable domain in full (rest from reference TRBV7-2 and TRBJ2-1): GAGVSQSPSNKVTEKGKDVELRCDPISGHTALYWYRQSLGQGLEFLIYFQGNSAPDKSGLPSDRFSAERTGGSVSTLTIQRTQQEDSAVYLCASSPVRAETIGFFGPGTRLTVL.

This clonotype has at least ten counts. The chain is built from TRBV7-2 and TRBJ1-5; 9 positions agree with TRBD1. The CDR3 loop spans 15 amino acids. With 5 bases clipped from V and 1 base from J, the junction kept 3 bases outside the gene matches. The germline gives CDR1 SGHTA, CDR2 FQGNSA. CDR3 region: CASSKDRGSNQPQHF. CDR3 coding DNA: TGTGCCAGCAGCAAAGACAGGGGGAGCAATCAGCCCCAGCATTTT.